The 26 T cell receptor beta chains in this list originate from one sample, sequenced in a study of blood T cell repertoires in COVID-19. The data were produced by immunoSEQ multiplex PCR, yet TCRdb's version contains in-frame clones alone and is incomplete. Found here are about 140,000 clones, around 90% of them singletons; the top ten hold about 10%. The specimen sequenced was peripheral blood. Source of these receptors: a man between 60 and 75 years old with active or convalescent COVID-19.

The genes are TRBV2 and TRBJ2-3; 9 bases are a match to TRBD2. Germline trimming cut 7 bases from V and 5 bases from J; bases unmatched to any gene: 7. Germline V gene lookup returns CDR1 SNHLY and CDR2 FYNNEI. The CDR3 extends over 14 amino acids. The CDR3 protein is CASTGAGGQDTQYF. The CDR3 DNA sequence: TGTGCCAGCACAGGAGCGGGAGGCCAAGATACGCAGTATTTT.

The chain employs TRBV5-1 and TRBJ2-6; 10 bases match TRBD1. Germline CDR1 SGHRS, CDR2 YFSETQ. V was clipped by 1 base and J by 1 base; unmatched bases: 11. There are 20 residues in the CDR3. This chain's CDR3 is CASSLTPLTGGPSGANVLTF. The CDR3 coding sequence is TGCGCCAGCAGCTTGACCCCACTGACAGGGGGCCCTTCTGGGGCCAACGTCCTGACTTTC.

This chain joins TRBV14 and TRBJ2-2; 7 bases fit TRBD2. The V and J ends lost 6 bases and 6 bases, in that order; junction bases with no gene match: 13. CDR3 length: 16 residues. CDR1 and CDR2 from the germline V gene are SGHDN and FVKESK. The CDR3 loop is CASSPVGGTYAGELFF. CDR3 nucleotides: TGTGCCAGCAGTCCCGTGGGAGGGACGTACGCCGGGGAGCTGTTTTTT.

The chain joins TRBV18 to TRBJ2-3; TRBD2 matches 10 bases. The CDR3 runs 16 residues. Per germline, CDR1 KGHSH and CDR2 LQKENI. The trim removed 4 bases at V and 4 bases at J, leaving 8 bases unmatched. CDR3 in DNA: TGTGCCAGCTCACAACGACCAGCGGGAGGGGCAGATACGCAGTATTTT. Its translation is CASSQRPAGGADTQYF.

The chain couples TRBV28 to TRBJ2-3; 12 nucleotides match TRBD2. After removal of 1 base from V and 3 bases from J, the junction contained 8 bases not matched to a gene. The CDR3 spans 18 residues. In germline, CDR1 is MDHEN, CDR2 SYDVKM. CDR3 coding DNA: TGTGCCAGCAGTTTATCTCTCCGGACTAGCGGGATTACAGATACGCAGTATTTT. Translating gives CASSLSLRTSGITDTQYF.

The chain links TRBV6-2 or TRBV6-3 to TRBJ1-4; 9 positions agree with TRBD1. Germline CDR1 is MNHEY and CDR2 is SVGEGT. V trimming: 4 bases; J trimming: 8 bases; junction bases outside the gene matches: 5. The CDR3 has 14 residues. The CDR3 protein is CASSSDRGSEKLFF. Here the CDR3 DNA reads TGTGCCAGCAGTTCGGACAGGGGCAGCGAAAAACTGTTTTTT.

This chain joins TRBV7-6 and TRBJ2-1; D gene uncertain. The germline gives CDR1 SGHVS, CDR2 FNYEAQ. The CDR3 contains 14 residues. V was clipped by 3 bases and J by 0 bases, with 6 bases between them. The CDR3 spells CASSFSSSYNEQFF. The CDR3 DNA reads TGTGCCAGCAGCTTTTCTAGCTCCTACAATGAGCAGTTCTTC.

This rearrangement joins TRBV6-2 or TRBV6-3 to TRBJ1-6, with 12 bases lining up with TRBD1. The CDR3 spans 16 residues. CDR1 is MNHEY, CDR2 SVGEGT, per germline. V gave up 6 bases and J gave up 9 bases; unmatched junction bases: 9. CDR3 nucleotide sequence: TGTGCCAGCAGCATTGGTTGGGGACAGGGGGCTTCACCCCTCCACTTT. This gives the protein CASSIGWGQGASPLHF.

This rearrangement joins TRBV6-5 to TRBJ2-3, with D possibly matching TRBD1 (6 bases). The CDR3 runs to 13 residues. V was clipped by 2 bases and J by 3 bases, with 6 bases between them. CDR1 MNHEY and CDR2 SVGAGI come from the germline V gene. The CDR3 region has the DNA TGTGCCAGCAGTTACAGGGGGACAGATACGCAGTATTTT. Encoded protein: CASSYRGTDTQYF.

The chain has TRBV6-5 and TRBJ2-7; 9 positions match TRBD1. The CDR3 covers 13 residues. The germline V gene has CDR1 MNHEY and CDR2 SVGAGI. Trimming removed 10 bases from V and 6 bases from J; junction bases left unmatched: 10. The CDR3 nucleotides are TGTGCCACCAGGCCTACAGGGGGCTCCGAGCAGTACTTC. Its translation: CATRPTGGSEQYF.

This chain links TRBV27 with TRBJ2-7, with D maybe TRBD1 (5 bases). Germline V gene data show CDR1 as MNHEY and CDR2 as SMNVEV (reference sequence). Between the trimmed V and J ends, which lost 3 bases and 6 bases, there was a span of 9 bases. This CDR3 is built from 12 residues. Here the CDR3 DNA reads TGTGCCAGCAGTTTTCCAGGGTCCGAGCAGTACTTC. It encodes CASSFPGSEQYF.

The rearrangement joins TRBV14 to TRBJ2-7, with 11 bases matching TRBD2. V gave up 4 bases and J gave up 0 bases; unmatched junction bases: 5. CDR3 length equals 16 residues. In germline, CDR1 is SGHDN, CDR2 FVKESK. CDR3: CASSPRLAGTSYEQYF. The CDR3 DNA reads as TGTGCCAGCAGCCCGAGACTAGCGGGAACCTCCTACGAGCAGTACTTC.

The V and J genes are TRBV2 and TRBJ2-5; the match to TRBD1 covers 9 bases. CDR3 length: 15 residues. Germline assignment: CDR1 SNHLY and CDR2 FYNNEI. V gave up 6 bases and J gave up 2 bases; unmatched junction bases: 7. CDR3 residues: CASRGGQGDQETQYF. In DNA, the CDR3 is TGTGCCAGCAGAGGGGGACAGGGTGATCAAGAGACCCAGTACTTC.

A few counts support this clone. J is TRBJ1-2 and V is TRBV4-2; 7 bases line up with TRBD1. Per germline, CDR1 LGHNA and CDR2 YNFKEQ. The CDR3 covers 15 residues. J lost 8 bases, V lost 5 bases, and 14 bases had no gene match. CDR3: CASSNSDRESKGYTF. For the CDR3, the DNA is TGTGCCAGCAGCAATAGTGACAGGGAGTCAAAGGGCTACACCTTC.

The CDR3 is CASSFKAVTGVNYGYTF. Here the CDR3 DNA reads TGTGCCAGCAGCTTCAAGGCGGTAACAGGAGTTAACTATGGCTACACCTTC. This chain uses TRBV7-2 with TRBJ1-2; D is possibly TRBD1 (5 bases). Between the trimmed V and J ends, which lost 3 bases and 1 base, there was a span of 18 bases. The CDR3 is 17 residues long. The V gene's germline CDR1 is SGHTA and CDR2 FQGNSA.

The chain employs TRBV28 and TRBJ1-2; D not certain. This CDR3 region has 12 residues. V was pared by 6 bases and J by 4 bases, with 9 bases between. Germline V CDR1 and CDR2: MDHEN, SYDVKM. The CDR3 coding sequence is TGTGCCAGCAGGGCCCCATTCTATGGCTACACCTTC. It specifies CASRAPFYGYTF.

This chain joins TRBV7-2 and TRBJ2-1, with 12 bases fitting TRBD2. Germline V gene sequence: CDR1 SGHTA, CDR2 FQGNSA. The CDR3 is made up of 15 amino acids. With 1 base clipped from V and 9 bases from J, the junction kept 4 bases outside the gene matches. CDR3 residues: CASSLVLAGGAEQFF. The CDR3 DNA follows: TGTGCCAGCAGCTTAGTACTAGCGGGAGGTGCTGAGCAGTTCTTC.

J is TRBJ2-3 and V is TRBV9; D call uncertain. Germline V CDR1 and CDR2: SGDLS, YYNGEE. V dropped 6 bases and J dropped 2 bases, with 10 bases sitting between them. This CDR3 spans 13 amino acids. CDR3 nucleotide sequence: TGTGCCAGCAACGGTTTTTCCACAGATACGCAGTATTTT. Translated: CASNGFSTDTQYF.

The CDR3 is CASSQITGDTSYEQYF. The CDR3 region has the DNA TGCGCCAGCAGCCAGATCACTGGGGACACTTCCTACGAGCAGTACTTC. V usage is TRBV4-1 and J usage is TRBJ2-7, with a weak D call TRBD1 (6 bases). Germline V gene data show CDR1 as MGHRA and CDR2 as YSYEKL. V lost 3 bases, J lost 1 base, and 16 bases lay in between. This CDR3 is 16 amino acids long.

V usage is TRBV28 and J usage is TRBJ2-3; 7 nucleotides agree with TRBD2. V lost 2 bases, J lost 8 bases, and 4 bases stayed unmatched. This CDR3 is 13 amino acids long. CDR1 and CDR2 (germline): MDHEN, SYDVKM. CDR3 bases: TGTGCCAGCAGTTTAGGGGGGGGAGGTACGCAGTATTTT. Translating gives CASSLGGGGTQYF.

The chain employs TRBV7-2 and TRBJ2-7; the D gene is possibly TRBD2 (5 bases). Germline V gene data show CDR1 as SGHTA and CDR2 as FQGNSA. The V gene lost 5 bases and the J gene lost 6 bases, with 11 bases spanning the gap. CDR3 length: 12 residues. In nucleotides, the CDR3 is TGTGCCAGCAGCCAAGCGGTGGGCGAGCAGTACTTC. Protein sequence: CASSQAVGEQYF.

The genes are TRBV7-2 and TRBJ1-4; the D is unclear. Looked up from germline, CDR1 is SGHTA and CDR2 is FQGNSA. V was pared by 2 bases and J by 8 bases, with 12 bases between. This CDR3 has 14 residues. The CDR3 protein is CASSLIGPGEKLFF. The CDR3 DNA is TGTGCCAGCAGCTTAATAGGTCCCGGGGAAAAACTGTTTTTT.

CDR3 sequence (DNA): TGTGCCAGCAGTTTATTGACTCTTAGCACAGATACGCAGTATTTT. Translation gives CASSLLTLSTDTQYF. V gene TRBV27 combines with J gene TRBJ2-3; D is unclear. Per the germline V gene, CDR1 is MNHEY and CDR2 is SMNVEV (reference sequence). The CDR3 sequence is 15 residues long. V lost 1 base and J lost 0, with 8 bases in between.

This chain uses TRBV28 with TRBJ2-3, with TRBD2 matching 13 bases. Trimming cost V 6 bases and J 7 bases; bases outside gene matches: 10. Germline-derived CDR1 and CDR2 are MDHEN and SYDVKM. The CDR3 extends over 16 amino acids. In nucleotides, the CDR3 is TGTGCCAGCAGAGTTCGGACTAGCGGGAGTACCAATACGCAGTATTTT. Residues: CASRVRTSGSTNTQYF.

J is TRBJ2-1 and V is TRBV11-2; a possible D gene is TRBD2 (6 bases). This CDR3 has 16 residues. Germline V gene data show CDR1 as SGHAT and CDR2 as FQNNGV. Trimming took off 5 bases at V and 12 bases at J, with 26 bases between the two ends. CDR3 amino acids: CASSRLAAGPLNGQFF. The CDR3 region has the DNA TGTGCCAGCAGCCGACTGGCGGCGGGACCTCTTAACGGGCAGTTCTTC. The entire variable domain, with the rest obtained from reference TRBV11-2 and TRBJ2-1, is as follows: EAGVAQSPRYKIIEKRQSVAFWCNPISGHATLYWYQQILGQGPKLLIQFQNNGVVDDSQLPKDRFSAERLKGVDSTLKIQPAKLEDSAVYLCASSRLAAGPLNGQFFGPGTRLTVL.

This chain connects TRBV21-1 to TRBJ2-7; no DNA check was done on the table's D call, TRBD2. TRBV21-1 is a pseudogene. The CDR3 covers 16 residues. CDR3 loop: CASSRRYPYRYDEQYF. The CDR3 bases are TGTGCCAGCAGCAGGAGATACCCCTATCGGTACGACGAGCAGTACTTC.